Each of the 17 T cell receptor beta chains below was sequenced from the same sample in a study of shared clonotypes between healthy human individuals. Only in-frame clones appear in the TCRdb table, and some are missing; sequencing was by immunoSEQ multiplex PCR. The table has 700,000 or so clones, around 72% seen once. The specimen was memory CD4+ T cells sorted from blood. The subset was: CD45RA-negative fraction. Every receptor here comes from a woman in her thirties in good health.

CDR3 DNA: TGTGCCAGCAGTTACGCAGGGTATGGCTATGGCTACACCTTC. Its protein product is CASSYAGYGYGYTF. V usage is TRBV6-5 and J usage is TRBJ1-2, with D maybe TRBD1 (5 bases). The V gene lost 2 bases and the J gene lost 4 bases, with 11 bases spanning the gap. The CDR3 is made up of 14 amino acids. CDR1 is MNHEY, CDR2 SVGAGI, per germline.

The V call is TRBV7-9, the J call TRBJ2-2, with D hard to call. The CDR3 is 14 residues long. Germline V gives CDR1 SEHNR, CDR2 FQNEAQ (reference sequence). Between the trimmed V and J ends, which lost 5 bases and 1 base, there was a span of 8 bases. CDR3 bases: TGTGCCAGCAGCCGGCTAGAGAACACCGGGGAGCTGTTTTTT. This gives the protein CASSRLENTGELFF.

CDR3 sequence: CASSQETRHTQYF. The CDR3 bases are TGCGCCAGCAGCCAAGAAACTAGGCATACGCAGTATTTT. The chain links TRBV4-1 to TRBJ2-3, with a possible D match to TRBD2 (5 bases). The germline V gene has CDR1 MGHRA and CDR2 YSYEKL. The CDR3 is made up of 13 amino acids. Trimming stripped 0 bases from V and 7 bases from J, with 8 bases between.

The V call is TRBV7-9, the J call TRBJ1-6; 11 bases match TRBD1. CDR1 and CDR2 from the germline V gene are SEHNR and FQNEAQ (reference sequence). Trimming took 4 bases from V and 9 from J; bases not matched to a gene: 2. The CDR3 consists of 14 residues. The CDR3 DNA sequence: TGTGCCAGCAGCTGGACAGGGGGCTCTTCACCCCTCCACTTT. Translating gives CASSWTGGSSPLHF.

This clone occurred a few times. The V and J genes are TRBV5-1 and TRBJ2-3, with 9 nucleotides matching TRBD2. CDR1 and CDR2 from the germline V gene are SGHRS and YFSETQ. Trimming cost V 0 bases and J 4 bases; bases outside gene matches: 9. The CDR3 is made up of 17 amino acids. CDR3 sequence reads: CASSLGLADARADTQYF. CDR3 DNA: TGCGCCAGCAGCTTGGGACTAGCGGACGCGCGGGCAGATACGCAGTATTTT. The full variable domain, rest sourced from reference TRBV5-1 and TRBJ2-3, is KAGVTQTPRYLIKTRGQQVTLSCSPISGHRSVSWYQQTPGQGLQFLFEYFSETQRNKGNFPGRFSGRQFSNSRSEMNVSTLELGDSALYLCASSLGLADARADTQYFGPGTRLTVL.

V usage is TRBV4-2 and J usage is TRBJ2-1; 8 nucleotides align to TRBD2. The trim removed 1 base at V and 6 bases at J, leaving 11 bases unmatched. Per germline, CDR1 LGHNA and CDR2 YNFKEQ. The CDR3 has 17 residues. CDR3 in DNA: TGTGCCAGCAGCCAAGGGTTGGGTCTAGCGGGCTCCAATGAGCAGTTCTTC. Translating it yields CASSQGLGLAGSNEQFF.

This clone was seen only once. This rearrangement joins TRBV29-1 to TRBJ1-1, with TRBD1 identical over 11 bases. The trim removed 3 bases at V and 3 bases at J, leaving 6 bases unmatched. This CDR3 has 15 residues. CDR1 is SQVTM and CDR2 is ANQGSEA in the germline V gene. CDR3 sequence reads: CSVDTGTGGYTEAFF. The CDR3 DNA reads TGCAGCGTTGACACCGGGACAGGGGGTTACACTGAAGCTTTCTTT.

This clone was counted between two and nine times. This CDR3 is CASSLPGLAGVGELFF. CDR3 sequence (DNA): TGTGCCAGCAGCTTACCGGGACTAGCGGGTGTCGGGGAGCTGTTTTTT. The chain couples TRBV5-4 to TRBJ2-2; 12 bases agree with TRBD2. Per the germline V gene, CDR1 is SGHNT and CDR2 is YYREEE (reference sequence). The CDR3 runs to 16 residues. J lost 7 bases, V lost 2 bases, and 6 bases had no gene match.

J is TRBJ1-5 and V is TRBV16, with D perhaps TRBD1 (5 bases). The CDR3 covers 16 residues. Germline values: CDR1 KGHSY, CDR2 FQNENV. V was clipped by 7 bases and J by 5 bases, with 21 bases between them. CDR3 in amino acids: CASTPTSGGNHQPQHF. In DNA form, the CDR3 reads TGTGCCAGCACCCCAACTTCCGGGGGTAATCATCAGCCCCAGCATTTT.

The rearrangement links TRBV4-1 to TRBJ1-4, with D maybe TRBD1 (6 bases). Germline CDR1 MGHRA, CDR2 YSYEKL. The CDR3 has 15 amino acids. V dropped 4 bases and J dropped 7 bases, with 16 bases sitting between them. This CDR3 is CASSRSFGGGEKLFF. CDR3 coding DNA: TGCGCCAGCAGCCGGTCATTCGGGGGCGGTGAAAAACTGTTTTTT.

The chain couples TRBV2 to TRBJ1-1; possibly TRBD1 for D (5 bases). The CDR3 extends over 17 amino acids. In germline, CDR1 is SNHLY, CDR2 FYNNEI. V shed 6 bases and J shed 3 bases, with 23 bases lying between them. CDR3 region: CASRPRIGTGGDTEAFF. In DNA, the CDR3 is TGTGCCAGCAGGCCGAGGATCGGGACCGGTGGGGACACTGAAGCTTTCTTT.

The chain couples TRBV7-9 to TRBJ2-7; 7 positions match TRBD1. CDR1 and CDR2 (germline): SEHNR, FQNEAQ (reference sequence). The junction had 8 bases not matched to a gene; V was cut back by 1 base and J by 5 bases. The CDR3 loop spans 15 amino acids. The CDR3 loop is CASSLDGTEVDEQYF. CDR3 DNA sequence: TGTGCCAGCAGCTTAGATGGGACAGAGGTAGACGAGCAGTACTTC.

This clone has at least ten counts. This CDR3 reads CAISGPAHEQYF. CDR3 sequence (DNA): TGTGCCATCAGTGGTCCCGCCCACGAGCAGTACTTC. This chain connects TRBV10-3 to TRBJ2-7, with unresolved D. The germline V and J ends were trimmed by 4 bases and 5 bases, with 9 bases remaining between them. This CDR3 is 12 amino acids long. Germline V gene sequence: CDR1 ENHRY, CDR2 SYGVKD.

V gene TRBV29-1 combines with J gene TRBJ2-2; 9 bases are shared with TRBD1. Germline V CDR1 and CDR2: SQVTM, ANQGSEA. The CDR3 sequence is 16 residues long. V shed 6 bases, J shed 0 bases, and the junction held 8 bases outside the gene matches. CDR3 region: CSVLQGAAANTGELFF. For the CDR3, the DNA is TGCAGCGTCCTACAGGGGGCAGCGGCGAACACCGGGGAGCTGTTTTTT.

This clone was detected only once. The J gene is TRBJ1-5, the V gene TRBV28; D may be TRBD1 (5 bases). The CDR3 sequence is 15 residues long. Looked up from germline, CDR1 is MDHEN and CDR2 is SYDVKM. Trimming removed 6 bases from V and 4 bases from J, with 16 bases in between. Here the CDR3 reads CASSLGGKFNQPQHF. The CDR3 nucleotides are TGTGCCAGCAGCCTCGGGGGGAAGTTTAATCAGCCCCAGCATTTT.

This chain uses TRBV19 with TRBJ2-7; D may be TRBD1 or TRBD2 (5 bases each). This CDR3 has 13 residues. Germline CDR1 and CDR2: LNHDA and SQIVND (reference sequence). V was trimmed by 6 bases and J by 2 bases, leaving 11 bases between them. CDR3 in DNA: TGTGCCAGTAGCCGGGACGGGCCCTACGAGCAGTACTTC. This codes for CASSRDGPYEQYF.

The V call is TRBV11-2, the J call TRBJ2-2; 7 bases are shared with TRBD1. Germline CDR1 is SGHAT and CDR2 is FQNNGV. The trim removed 4 bases at V and 2 bases at J, leaving 4 bases unmatched. This CDR3 region has 15 residues. This CDR3 is CASSWGQQNTGELFF. In nucleotides, the CDR3 is TGTGCCAGCAGCTGGGGACAGCAAAACACCGGGGAGCTGTTTTTT.